The 30 T cell receptor beta chains given below trace back to one sample, sequenced in a study of T-cell memory formation after mild COVID-19. TCRdb reprocessed the 5' RACE reads via MiXCR and lists one record per CDR3 protein. The sample has roughly 400,000 distinct CDR3 sequences; over 15% are singletons. The specimen sequenced was PBMCs or a T cell subset sorted from them (not recorded which). These receptors all come from a man between 18 and 29 years old who had mild COVID-19 (a few samples of this study predate the infection). Cell type and time point are not known.

The V and J genes are TRBV12-3 or TRBV12-4 and TRBJ1-1; 8 nucleotides line up with TRBD1. The CDR3 covers 14 residues. The trim removed 5 bases at V and 4 bases at J, leaving 6 bases unmatched. CDR3 bases: TGTGCCAGCAGTCCTCGACAGGGGATCACTGAAGCTTTCTTT. It is translated as CASSPRQGITEAFF.

The genes are TRBV6-2 or TRBV6-3 and TRBJ2-5; D uncertain. This CDR3 is built from 16 residues. V lost 0 bases to trimming and J lost 2 bases, with 13 bases between them. CDR1 is MNHEY, CDR2 SVGEGT, per germline. CDR3 nucleotides: TGTGCCAGCAGTTACTCGCCCGCCTCAGCGCAAGAGACCCAGTACTTC. Its protein is CASSYSPASAQETQYF.

This clonotype was detected ten times or more. This sequence joins TRBV7-3 and TRBJ2-1; TRBD2 might be the D (6 bases). CDR1 SGHTA and CDR2 FQGTGA come from the germline V gene. This CDR3 spans 16 amino acids. V dropped 3 bases and J dropped 7 bases, with 19 bases sitting between them. CDR3 sequence: CASSFSPGTAGNEQFF. The CDR3 DNA follows: TGTGCCAGCAGCTTTTCTCCGGGGACTGCAGGGAATGAGCAGTTCTTC.

About this clonotype: A much larger clonotype is one base distant, so this may be a read error. The chain uses TRBV7-7 and TRBJ2-1; 9 bases fit TRBD2. In germline, CDR1 is SSHAT, CDR2 FNYEAQ (reference sequence). The length of the CDR3 is 16 residues. CDR3 residues: CASSDLAAGGRNEQFF. The CDR3 DNA sequence: TGTGCTAGCAGCGACCTTGCGGCGGGGGGGAGAAATGAGCAGTTCTTC.

This clonotype showed up just a few times. The chain combines TRBV29-1 with TRBJ2-5; TRBD2 agrees at 8 bases. CDR3 length equals 14 residues. J lost 4 bases, V lost 6 bases, and 10 bases had no gene match. In germline, CDR1 is SQVTM, CDR2 ANQGSEA. The CDR3 spells CSVALPRGGETQYF. CDR3 nucleotides: TGCAGCGTCGCACTCCCTCGGGGGGGAGAGACCCAGTACTTC.

In this sample, this clonotype turned up a few times. The chain joins TRBV12-3 or TRBV12-4 to TRBJ2-7; D may be TRBD1 (6 bases). Between the trimmed V and J ends, which lost 1 base and 2 bases, there was a span of 12 bases. The CDR3 extends over 15 amino acids. CDR3 DNA sequence: TGTGCCAGCAGTTTAGGGACAGAAAAACCCTACGAGCAGTACTTC. Its protein product is CASSLGTEKPYEQYF.

The table lists this clonotype with a few counts. V usage is TRBV5-1 and J usage is TRBJ1-2; D gene ambiguous. CDR3 length: 14 amino acids. Germline-derived CDR1 and CDR2 are SGHRS and YFSETQ. V was clipped by 0 bases and J by 4 bases, with 10 bases between them. The CDR3 nucleotides read TGCGCCAGCAGCTTGGAACCGACCTCCTATGGCTACACCTTC. It codes for CASSLEPTSYGYTF.

This clonotype was seen repeatedly, ten times or more. V is TRBV12-3 or TRBV12-4 and J is TRBJ1-4; 9 bases align to TRBD1. The CDR3 loop spans 14 amino acids. J gave up 7 bases and V 6 bases, and 6 bases lay outside the gene matches. The CDR3 is CASRIGTGREKLFF. For the CDR3, the DNA is TGTGCCAGCAGGATCGGGACAGGGCGTGAAAAACTGTTTTTT.

V and J are TRBV4-1 and TRBJ1-5; D is undetermined. The CDR3 sequence is 15 residues long. Trimming removed 2 bases at V and 0 bases at J, with 8 bases between. In germline, CDR1 is MGHRA, CDR2 YSYEKL. CDR3 nucleotides: TGCGCCAGCAGCCAAAGGCAGGTTAGCAATCAGCCCCAGCATTTT. Amino acids: CASSQRQVSNQPQHF.

The sample holds a few counts of this clonotype. The rearrangement links TRBV5-4 to TRBJ2-3; D uncertain. This CDR3 spans 12 amino acids. V was shortened by 2 bases and J by 4 bases, with 5 bases between the two germline ends. From germline, CDR1 is SGHNT and CDR2 YYREEE (reference sequence). The CDR3 DNA reads as TGTGCCAGCAGCTTCCAGGCAGATACGCAGTATTTT. Protein sequence: CASSFQADTQYF. Full variable domain (outside the CDR3, taken from reference TRBV5-4 and TRBJ2-3): ETGVTQSPTHLIKTRGQQVTLRCSSQSGHNTVSWYQQALGQGPQFIFQYYREEENGRGNFPPRFSGLQFPNYSSELNVNALELDDSALYLCASSFQADTQYFGPGTRLTVL.

In this sample, this clonotype turned up a few times. The chain recombines TRBV12-3 or TRBV12-4 with TRBJ2-3, with 7 positions matching TRBD1. V shed 6 bases, J shed 3 bases, and the junction held 9 bases outside the gene matches. The CDR3 is 15 amino acids. The CDR3 bases are TGTGCCAGCAGAACTACAGGGGTAGCGACAGATACGCAGTATTTT. Translation: CASRTTGVATDTQYF.

This clonotype was seen more than once but under ten times. The V gene is TRBV12-3 or TRBV12-4, the J gene TRBJ2-1, with D perhaps matching TRBD1 (6 bases). This CDR3 is 17 amino acids long. V lost 3 bases and J 4 bases, leaving 19 bases between the germline ends. CDR3 bases: TGTGCCAGCAGTTTGTTTTGGGGGACATCCCCTTACAATGAGCAGTTCTTC. The encoded protein is CASSLFWGTSPYNEQFF.

Only a few counts were recorded for this clonotype. The J gene is TRBJ1-4, the V gene TRBV6-5, with D perhaps TRBD1 (5 bases). Between the trimmed V and J ends, which lost 11 bases and 5 bases, there was a span of 9 bases. Germline CDR1 and CDR2: MNHEY and SVGAGI. The CDR3 runs 11 residues. The CDR3 sequence: CAGAGNEKLFF. The CDR3 nucleotides are TGTGCCGGTGCAGGGAATGAAAAACTGTTTTTT.

This rearrangement joins TRBV5-1 to TRBJ1-1; TRBD1 might be the D (6 bases). CDR3 length: 17 amino acids. V shed 0 bases and J shed 2 bases, with 17 bases lying between them. The germline CDR1 and CDR2 sequences are SGHRS and YFSETQ. The CDR3 sequence: CASSLVFQTGPNTEAFF. In DNA form, the CDR3 reads TGCGCCAGCAGCTTGGTTTTCCAAACAGGGCCAAACACTGAAGCTTTCTTT.

This clonotype has only one observation. This chain links TRBV18 with TRBJ2-7; 7 bases agree with TRBD2. Losses at the gene ends were 0 bases for V and 0 bases for J; bases not matched to a gene: 5. Germline V gene sequence: CDR1 KGHSH, CDR2 LQKENI. The CDR3 is 16 amino acids. CDR3 loop: CASSPPGRAASYEQYV. CDR3 DNA sequence: TGTGCCAGCTCACCACCAGGGAGGGCTGCCTCCTACGAGCAGTACGTC.

This clonotype was picked up many times. The chain combines TRBV12-3 or TRBV12-4 with TRBJ1-5; D gene uncertain. Trimming left V 7 bases short and J 6 bases short, with 16 bases between. This CDR3 region has 14 residues. As DNA, the CDR3 is TGTGCCAGCACCCGAGGGCAGGTGGGTCAGCCCCAGCATTTT. It specifies CASTRGQVGQPQHF.

This clonotype showed up many times. The rearrangement uses TRBV5-1 and TRBJ2-5, with D maybe TRBD1 (5 bases). CDR3 length: 15 residues. Trimming stripped 4 bases from V and 3 bases from J, with 16 bases between. Looked up from germline, CDR1 is SGHRS and CDR2 is YFSETQ. CDR3 region: CASSPPQGSEETQYF. In DNA, the CDR3 is TGCGCCAGCAGCCCCCCGCAGGGCTCCGAAGAGACCCAGTACTTC.

The V gene is TRBV5-1, the J gene TRBJ1-2, with TRBD1 identical over 7 bases. V was clipped by 0 bases and J by 8 bases; unmatched bases: 10. CDR1 is SGHRS, CDR2 YFSETQ, per germline. The CDR3 sequence is 15 residues long. The CDR3 protein is CASSLVAAGGYGYTF. As DNA, the CDR3 is TGCGCCAGCAGCTTGGTAGCGGCAGGGGGTTACGGCTACACCTTC.

This clonotype came up a few times. The V gene is TRBV6-1, the J gene TRBJ2-7, with TRBD2 matching 8 bases. The length of the CDR3 is 15 residues. CDR1 MNHNS and CDR2 SASEGT come from the germline V gene. V lost 4 bases to trimming and J lost 2 bases; unmatched junction nucleotides: 7. CDR3 nucleotides: TGTGCCAGCAGTGCGTCCGGCGGGGGGCCCTACGAGCAGTACGTC. It codes for CASSASGGGPYEQYV.

This clonotype showed up just a few times. The chain combines TRBV7-6 with TRBJ2-1; the D is unclear. This CDR3 contains 13 residues. The V gene lost 0 bases and the J gene lost 4 bases, with 4 bases spanning the gap. The germline V gene has CDR1 SGHVS and CDR2 FNYEAQ. The CDR3, as DNA: TGTGCCAGCAGCTTAGCAGATTACAATGAGCAGTTCTTC. Its protein is CASSLADYNEQFF.

This clonotype has only a few counts. The genes are TRBV7-2 and TRBJ1-2; TRBD1 agrees at 9 bases. The CDR3 runs 14 residues. Germline lookup yields CDR1 SGHTA and CDR2 FQGNSA. Unmatched junction bases numbered 5, after V lost 5 bases and J lost 4 bases. CDR3 DNA: TGTGCCAGCAGCCCGACGGGACAGGGCTATGGCTACACCTTC. Its protein is CASSPTGQGYGYTF.

The chain carries TRBV9 and TRBJ2-1, with D perhaps assigned TRBD1 or TRBD2 (5 bases each). Trimming took 3 bases from V and 3 from J, leaving 13 bases between them. In germline, CDR1 is SGDLS, CDR2 YYNGEE. This CDR3 is 15 amino acids long. This CDR3 reads CASSAVGDRYNEQFF. The CDR3 DNA follows: TGTGCCAGCAGCGCAGTAGGGGACCGCTACAATGAGCAGTTCTTC.

With respect to this clonotype: An end of the junction does not agree with germline; a read error may underlie this. V is TRBV6-5 and J is TRBJ2-3; 8 bases align to TRBD1. This CDR3 contains 15 residues. Per germline, CDR1 MNHEY and CDR2 SVGAGI. In DNA, the CDR3 is TGTGCCAGCAGTTACTTGCCAGGGGGCACGGATACGCAGTATTTT. Translating gives CASSYLPGGTDTQYF.

V is TRBV5-1 and J is TRBJ1-1; D perhaps matches TRBD1 (6 bases). This CDR3 contains 14 residues. Trimming pared 3 bases from V and 4 bases from J, leaving 13 bases between. Looked up from germline, CDR1 is SGHRS and CDR2 is YFSETQ. The chain's CDR3 is CASSSATGSTEAFF. CDR3 DNA sequence: TGCGCCAGCAGCTCAGCTACAGGGTCCACTGAAGCTTTCTTT.

V gene TRBV5-1 combines with J gene TRBJ1-6; 8 bases agree with TRBD1. J gave up 8 bases and V 4 bases, and 5 bases lay outside the gene matches. The CDR3 loop spans 14 amino acids. CDR1 SGHRS and CDR2 YFSETQ come from the germline V gene. This CDR3 is CASSDTGGDSPLHF. The CDR3 DNA follows: TGCGCCAGCAGCGATACAGGGGGGGATTCACCCCTCCACTTT.

The V and J genes are TRBV24-1 and TRBJ2-2; D is ambiguous. This CDR3 has 13 residues. Germline-derived CDR1 and CDR2 are KGHDR and SFDVKD. V dropped 7 bases and J dropped 5 bases, with 10 bases sitting between them. CDR3 nucleotides: TGTGCCACCAGGGGAAGACGAACCGGGGAGCTGTTTTTT. Translating gives CATRGRRTGELFF.

V gene TRBV7-2 combines with J gene TRBJ1-2; D may be TRBD1 (6 bases). The germline V gene has CDR1 SGHTA and CDR2 FQGNSA. V gave up 5 bases and J gave up 0 bases, with 10 bases separating them. The CDR3 loop spans 14 amino acids. Here the CDR3 DNA reads TGTGCCAGCAGCACCGGACAGCCTAACTATGGCTACACCTTC. Translation: CASSTGQPNYGYTF.

This clonotype occurred a few times. The chain couples TRBV20-1 to TRBJ2-1; perhaps TRBD1 as D (6 bases). The CDR3 covers 12 residues. Trimming removed 6 bases from V and 9 bases from J, with 15 bases in between. CDR1 and CDR2 from the germline V gene are DFQATT and SNEGSKA (reference sequence). The CDR3 nucleotides are TGCAGTGCGTTGGGGGCGCATCGTGAGCAGTTCTTC. It is translated as CSALGAHREQFF.

This clonotype was seen a handful of times. This sequence joins TRBV27 and TRBJ2-3; 7 bases are shared with TRBD2. The germline gives CDR1 MNHEY, CDR2 SMNVEV (reference sequence). This CDR3 region has 16 residues. The ends lost 1 base at V and 6 bases at J; junction bases unmatched: 10. CDR3: CASSLFSGVLTDTQYF. DNA for the CDR3: TGTGCCAGCAGTTTATTCAGCGGGGTCTTAACGGATACGCAGTATTTT.

This clonotype showed up just a few times. This rearrangement joins TRBV7-2 to TRBJ2-7; D ambiguous. Germline loops: CDR1 SGHTA, CDR2 FQGNSA. Trimming shortened V by 1 base and J by 7 bases, and 17 bases separated the two germline ends. This CDR3 contains 15 residues. The chain's CDR3 is CASSLEDPTPLEQYF. As DNA, the CDR3 is TGTGCCAGCAGCTTAGAGGACCCGACTCCTCTGGAGCAGTACTTC.